A single T cell receptor beta chain is shown here with its context. Which antigen it targets is not known. No base qualities exist here, and no much larger clone lies one base off it. The germline V gene sets CDR1 to SGHDT and CDR2 to YYEEEE. Cut back by 4 bases and 0 bases, the V and J ends lie 17 bases apart. The CDR3 holds 17 amino acids from the cysteine to the phenylalanine. Kept here is only the CDR3 DNA, which spans 51 bases and is read in frame from base 1. These data originate in a study of cytomegalovirus exposure and HLA in healthy donors (dated by TCRdb to 2016 to 2017). Background on the whole study: An earlier analysis of fewer than 750 of the donors reported 276 Gb of sequence data and 95 million to 130 million unique TCR beta sequences obtained from about 170 million T cells. An early release covering more than 500 HLA-typed donors comprised 250 to 350 gigabases of sequencing data and around 80 million unique TCR sequences. Of the roughly 400 genotyped donors, approximately 82% fell in the genetic ancestry cluster associated with self-reported Caucasian donors. The aim of the study was to test whether cataloging public T cell receptors could identify signatures of past pathogen exposure. Using immunosequencing, the study profiled T cell repertoires from approximately 700 subjects and related those repertoires to cytomegalovirus serostatus. In addition to the first cohort of 650 to 750 subjects, a separate validation cohort of 120 different subjects was used. To predict cytomegalovirus infection status, the study brought together high-throughput TCR immunosequencing, statistical association of individual TCRs with disease status, and machine learning. To study patterns of TCR occurrence, a later analysis re-analyzed previously published TCR beta repertoires from around 660 donors and added high-resolution HLA genotyping. The later analysis used no new phenotypic data to find candidate immune exposures, relying instead on TCR beta sequences and their occurrence across donors. An earlier analysis of 587 of the donors applied high-throughput TCR beta sequencing to assess whether each TCR beta V gene segment acted as functional or pseudogenic. Alongside the repertoire data, information on donor age, sex, ethnicity and CMV serostatus was compiled. A later genetic analysis took genome-wide SNP genotypes for about 65% of the roughly 670 donors and used that subset as a discovery cohort. All discovery cohort repertoires had been generated using a single sequencing platform. Both class I and class II loci were covered by HLA typing, at four-digit resolution. Typing coverage differed by locus: A, B, C, DRB1 and DQB1 were typed in roughly 620-630 donors, DQA1 in about 500, DPA1 in roughly 590, and DPB1 in 400 to 490. A handful of DR-DQ haplotypes were handled as single units for association and clustering because linkage in the cohort was strong. Across about 380 genotyped donors of the cohort, an average of approximately 200,000 unique TCR beta nucleotide sequences per donor were sequenced, and around 20% of those sequences were non-productive.

Libraries were made using the immunoSEQ multiplex PCR assay. For the multiplex PCR, a mixture combining 60 forward primers for TCR Vbeta segments and 13 reverse primers for TCR Jbeta segments was used. The CDR3 region of rearranged TCR beta genes was amplified from genomic DNA by a multiplex PCR assay. On the Illumina HiSeq System, the amplified TCR beta libraries were sequenced as 87-base-pair reads. Processing in the source paper ran as follows. In a later analysis, some 80 million unique TCR beta chains were counted across the 690 or so repertoires, and some 10 million of these chains were shared by at least two donors. A nearest-neighbor algorithm error-corrected the raw reads and collapsed the reads into unique sequences, merging closely related sequences to remove PCR and sequencing errors. Alignment of CDR3 sequences to IMGT reference sequences was used to assign V, D and J gene segments. For a sequence to be retained, a match of at least six nucleotides to both a V gene segment and a J gene segment was required. A rearrangement counted as productive if the CDR3 had no stop codons and remained in frame with V and J, and every other rearrangement counted as non-productive. Following IMGT convention, CDR3 was defined as the stretch from the second conserved V-encoded cysteine up to the conserved J-encoded phenylalanine. The earlier analysis of 500 to 750 of the donors excluded any sequence lacking an unambiguous match to a single V gene segment. An earlier analysis of roughly 590 of the donors called V segments functional above 56.7% productive rearrangements and segregating when the between-donor standard deviation exceeded 5%. A statistical classification framework was built for diagnosing cytomegalovirus status from the catalog of TCR beta chain sequences. In a later analysis, TCR nucleotide sequences were compared against IMGT/GENE-DB human TR gene sequences so that V and J genes could be assigned. A later analysis assigned CDR3 sequences and most-parsimonious VDJ recombination scenarios with the TCRdist pipeline. In a later analysis, each TCR beta chain was defined by its CDR3 amino acid sequence together with its V-gene family, and reads lacking a unique V-gene family were excluded. A later analysis removed 500 to 650 highly shared, low-generation-probability nucleotide sequences to deal with suspected cross-contamination and a sequencing artifact. For each public chain, a later analysis derived a clonal expansion index from normalized ranks of inferred template counts within each repertoire. A later analysis computed generation probabilities with a VDJ recombination model fitted to out-of-frame rearrangements, and checked the results against IGoR. In a later analysis, hypergeometric tests were used to score TCR-TCR, TCR-HLA and TCR-CMV co-occurrence, with a repertoire-size bias correction applied to TCR pairs. In a later analysis, false discovery rates were estimated by permuting HLA or CMV assignments 20 times. In a later analysis, co-occurring TCRs were grouped using DBSCAN, and TCRdist sequence similarity was added for clustering within HLA-allele-positive subsets. For co-occurrence clustering, repertoires with fewer than 30,000 or more than 120,000 public chains were excluded, along with four to six repertoires with anomalous nucleotide sharing. Not all clones reach the TCRdb copy of this immuneACCESS table, which keeps in-frame sequences only. Checked studies attribute under half of the gap to unresolved V genes and leave the rest unexplained. From that table come the V and J calls and clone size; the DNA was used to work out D and trimming. The sample data list about 140,000 clones, and around 82% of these were observed just once. Over 6.5% of the sample belongs to the ten largest clones.

The cohort comprised hundreds of healthy bone marrow donors. Cohort members were all nominally healthy when sampled, although unrecorded immune exposures were likely present. The donor was CMV seropositive and was included in the group of 270 or so seropositive cohort members. Every donor gave a peripheral blood sample, and the peripheral blood mononuclear cells from that sample were used for TCR beta sequencing. The Qiagen DNeasy Blood Extraction Kit was used to extract genomic DNA from the blood cell samples. Here is what the overall study found, with its caveats: The presence/absence analyses assumed that sequencing depth was roughly uniform across donors, and that assumption may not be true. At a false discovery rate of 0.05, a later analysis linked some 18,000 TCR beta sequences to specific HLA alleles. Assigning TCR associations to individual alleles was difficult when HLA alleles, especially DR and DQ, strongly co-occurred. An association between a missense DCLRE1C variant and V-gene and J-gene trimming of TCR beta chains was found in a later genetic analysis and replicated in an independent cohort. The classifier was reported to diagnose cytomegalovirus status with high specificity and sensitivity in both the original and validation cohorts. Some IMGT-functional V segments, including TRBV6-2 and TRBV6-3, could not be distinguished by the 87-base-pair reads and were therefore excluded. A few of the identified cytomegalovirus-associated TCR beta chains were confirmed in vitro to be specific for cytomegalovirus antigens. Several of the top co-occurrence clusters appeared to be linked to parvovirus B19, influenza, CMV and Epstein-Barr virus, according to a later analysis. Because HLA typing was unavailable for some donors at each locus, only the typed subset was used in association tests. A later analysis found that HLA-associated TCR beta chains were more clonally expanded and had lower generation probabilities than equally common non-associated chains. In a later genetic analysis, fewer N-insertions in productive TCRs were reported among donors in an Asian-associated ancestry cluster than the 666-donor mean. This cohort had only TCR beta chains sequenced, and the lack of alpha or paired-chain data limited which features could be detected. In a later analysis, the rate of TCR association differed among HLA loci, with DRB1 alleles having the most associated TCRs and HLA-C alleles having the fewest. A further reported finding was that TCR beta sequences accurately predicted the HLA-A and HLA-B alleles for most subjects in the first cohort. An earlier analysis of several hundred of the donors showed that most TCR beta V segments appeared in productive rearrangements either about 87% or about 30% of the time, which broadly matched IMGT annotations. Correlated functional status among segregating V segments might be attributable to linkage disequilibrium, but an unknown experimental factor could not be ruled out. According to a later analysis, most CMV-associated TCR beta chains appeared to be HLA-restricted, and the HLA associations seemed to be driven largely by CMV exposure. Across donors, most TCR sequences were observed very rarely, whereas some public TCRs were present in many individuals. It was suggested by the authors that the approach could potentially be generalized to other disease states and immunological phenotypes. A cluster of highly shared sequence variants was judged likely to be a technical artifact of the sequencing pipeline. Seventeen rarely observed V segments, including chromosome 9 orphons, were excluded from the earlier analysis of almost 600 of the donors because counts were too low. The study gave a list of 150 to 200 TCR beta chains associated with cytomegalovirus. The only immune exposure information available for the cohort was CMV serostatus.

The TCR sequence derives from a man between 35 and 55 years old in good health and CMV-seropositive. This sequence uses TRBV5-6 and TRBJ1-5, with the D gene uncertain. The sequenced sample consisted of PBMCs. The nucleotide sequence reads TGTGCCAGCAGCCTCCTGGCAGAAAGATATAGCAATCAGCCCCAGCATTTT. Its translation reads: CASSLLAERYSNQPQHF.